Presented here are 11 T cell receptor beta chains from one specimen sequenced in a study of shared clonotypes between healthy human individuals. The table came from immunoSEQ multiplex PCR; TCRdb's copy has only in-frame clones and leaves some out. Among approximately 2.3 million clones listed, approximately 95% were seen once. Source material: naive CD4+ T cells from PBMCs. Sample subset: CD45RA+ positively selected. Source of these receptors: a man younger than 30 in good health. Some clones in this sample may be carry-over from other donors' samples.

The chain combines TRBV5-5 with TRBJ2-2; 8 bases map to TRBD1. This CDR3 region has 16 residues. Germline V CDR1 and CDR2: SGHKS, YYEKEE (reference sequence). Trimming at V came to 4 bases and at J to 6 bases, leaving 11 bases not matched to a gene. The CDR3, as DNA: TGTGCCAGCAGCCTGCAGGGGGCATACAATGCCGGGGAGCTGTTTTTT. This translates into CASSLQGAYNAGELFF.

This clone was seen once. The chain combines TRBV14 with TRBJ1-1; possible D gene TRBD1, 6 bases. The CDR3 is 16 amino acids. Trimming removed 1 base at V and 2 bases at J, with 14 bases between. The germline gives CDR1 SGHDN, CDR2 FVKESK. The CDR3 spells CASSQAPGVGNTEAFF. CDR3 DNA sequence: TGTGCCAGCAGCCAAGCGCCAGGGGTTGGAAACACTGAAGCTTTCTTT. The complete variable domain, with remaining parts taken from reference TRBV14 and TRBJ1-1, reads EAGVTQFPSHSVIEKGQTVTLRCDPISGHDNLYWYRRVMGKEIKFLLHFVKESKQDESGMPNNRFLAERTGGTYSTLKVQPAELEDSGVYFCASSQAPGVGNTEAFFGQGTRLTVV.

The rearrangement links TRBV28 to TRBJ2-1; D not certain. CDR3 length equals 15 residues. Trimming left V 1 base short and J 9 bases short, with 16 bases between. Germline V gene data show CDR1 as MDHEN and CDR2 as SYDVKM. CDR3 bases: TGTGCCAGCAGTTTATATTCCCCTGCGCTTGGTGAGCAGTTCTTC. Its protein product is CASSLYSPALGEQFF.

This sequence joins TRBV5-1 and TRBJ2-7; 11 nucleotides align to TRBD2. The V gene end was trimmed by 2 bases and the J gene end by 1 base; junction bases not matched to a gene: 11. Germline V lookup: CDR1 SGHRS, CDR2 YFSETQ. The CDR3 extends over 18 amino acids. CDR3 protein: CASSFGQPGLAASYEQYF. In DNA form, the CDR3 reads TGCGCCAGCAGCTTCGGACAGCCGGGACTAGCGGCATCCTACGAGCAGTACTTC.

DNA of the CDR3: TGTGCCTGGAGTGGTACTAGTGGGGCCAAAAACATTCAGTACTTC. It yields the protein CAWSGTSGAKNIQYF. This chain joins TRBV30 and TRBJ2-4, with D perhaps TRBD2 (5 bases). The CDR3 runs 15 residues. Germline V gene data show CDR1 as GTSNPN and CDR2 as SVGIG (reference sequence). The V end lost 1 base, the J end lost 1 base, and 11 bases lay between the germline ends.

J is TRBJ1-4 and V is TRBV28; 11 positions agree with TRBD1. The V segment lost 4 bases and the J segment 6 bases; nucleotides outside the gene matches: 1. Germline assignment: CDR1 MDHEN and CDR2 SYDVKM. This CDR3 comprises 14 residues. CDR3 sequence (DNA): TGTGCCAGCAGTTGGACAGGGGGCTATGAAAAACTGTTTTTT. Protein product: CASSWTGGYEKLFF.

CDR3 protein: CASSPVGGRSEQYF. For the CDR3, the DNA is TGTGCCAGCAGCCCCGTGGGGGGGCGTTCCGAGCAGTACTTC. The chain employs TRBV28 and TRBJ2-7; TRBD2 is a possible D gene (7 bases). The CDR3 is 14 residues long. Per the germline V gene, CDR1 is MDHEN and CDR2 is SYDVKM. V shed 6 bases and J shed 6 bases, with 18 bases lying between them.

The genes are TRBV6-5 and TRBJ2-7, with D unresolved. Germline CDR1 and CDR2: MNHEY and SVGAGI. The CDR3 runs to 11 residues. V was cut by 8 bases and J by 3 bases, with 8 bases left in between. The CDR3 DNA is TGTGCCAGCTTGGGTAACTACGAGCAGTACTTC. Translating gives CASLGNYEQYF.

The chain combines TRBV5-1 with TRBJ2-7, with TRBD2 identical over 13 bases. The germline CDR1 and CDR2 sequences are SGHRS and YFSETQ. J was trimmed by 7 bases and V by 0 bases; bases with no gene match: 7. The CDR3 has 16 amino acids. The CDR3, as DNA: TGCGCCAGCAGCTTGGGGACTAGCGGGAGAACGGGGGAGCAGTACTTC. Encoded protein: CASSLGTSGRTGEQYF.

This clone has a single count. The chain carries TRBV2 and TRBJ1-2; tentative D call: TRBD1 (5 bases). Germline CDR1 SNHLY, CDR2 FYNNEI. This CDR3 comprises 11 residues. Trimming removed 5 bases at V and 6 bases at J, with 7 bases between. CDR3 protein: CASSLGDGYTF. In DNA, the CDR3 is TGTGCCAGCAGTCTAGGGGATGGCTACACCTTC.

The chain is built from TRBV28 and TRBJ2-1; tentative D call: TRBD2 (5 bases). The CDR3 is made up of 16 amino acids. Looked up from germline, CDR1 is MDHEN and CDR2 is SYDVKM. V was clipped by 5 bases and J by 5 bases, with 19 bases between them. CDR3 sequence (DNA): TGTGCCAGCAGTGACCCCCGGGGTGGAGTTAACAATGAGCAGTTCTTC. This sequence encodes CASSDPRGGVNNEQFF. The full variable domain, completed using reference TRBV28 and TRBJ2-1, is DVKVTQSSRYLVKRTGEKVFLECVQDMDHENMFWYRQDPGLGLRLIYFSYDVKMKEKGDIPEGYSVSREKKERFSLILESASTNQTSMYLCASSDPRGGVNNEQFFGPGTRLTVL.